This T cell receptor (beta chain) is from a study of tumor and adjacent non-tumor tissue in lung cancer. Findings and caveats of the study: TCR diversity was significantly greater in tumor than normal lung tissue.

No cell sorting was done before RNA was extracted from the tissue. The CDR3 spans 15 residues. Germline V gene sequence: CDR1 SGHAT, CDR2 FQNNGV. A word on this clonotype: What it recognizes is unknown. At one end the junction does not follow the germline gene, possibly because of a read error.

TCRbeta libraries were built with three rounds of nested PCR, modified from ARM-PCR. Via MiXCR, TCRdb re-called the multiplex PCR reads, giving one row per CDR3 protein. The sample lists about 110,000 distinct CDR3 sequences, roughly 73% occurring once. The sequencing input was lung tumor tissue. The V gene is TRBV11-2, the J gene TRBJ2-3; D is possibly TRBD1 (6 bases). This TCR was sampled from a woman in her sixties or seventies with non-small cell lung cancer. The CDR3 DNA reads TGTACCAGCAGCCTAGGGACATGGGGAACGGATACGCGGTATTTT. It yields the protein CTSSLGTWGTDTRYF.